The 15 T cell receptor beta chains presented below share a single source sample, sequenced in a study of molecular identifiers for immune sequencing clone quantification. TCRdb passed the PCR reads through MiXCR, listing each CDR3 protein once. The table has some 320,000 distinct CDR3 sequences, roughly a quarter seen once. Sequences were obtained from naive CD8+ T cells from blood, with Jurkat cell RNA spiked in. This sample's subset: FACS-sorted CD8+CD4-CCR7+CD45RA+ naive T cells. The receptors were sampled from a human donor in good health. Some libraries in this study had Jurkat cell RNA spiked in.

This sequence joins TRBV7-9 and TRBJ2-6; possible D gene TRBD2, 5 bases. Deletions cut 5 bases from V and 4 bases from J, with 24 bases between. This CDR3 is built from 19 residues. CDR1 and CDR2 from the germline V gene are SEHNR and FQNEAQ (reference sequence). In nucleotides, the CDR3 is TGTGCCAGCAGCCTCAGCAAGGACGGCGGGTTTAGAGGGGCCAACGTCCTGACTTTC. Protein sequence: CASSLSKDGGFRGANVLTF.

The CDR3 nucleotides are TGTGCCAGCAGTCAGACAGTTTTTGGAAACACCATATATTTT. Protein product: CASSQTVFGNTIYF. The genes are TRBV12-3 or TRBV12-4 and TRBJ1-3, with D perhaps matching TRBD1 (5 bases). The CDR3 contains 14 residues. The V end lost 5 bases, the J end lost 3 bases, and 11 bases lay between the germline ends.

This clonotype turned up a few times. This chain uses TRBV29-1 with TRBJ2-5; no reliable D call. CDR1 is SQVTM, CDR2 ANQGSEA, per germline. There are 16 residues in the CDR3. V was pared by 3 bases and J by 5 bases, with 22 bases between. Here the CDR3 DNA reads TGCAGCGTTGATGGCCTGATGCCCCCCCTCGGCGAGACCCAGTACTTC. This sequence encodes CSVDGLMPPLGETQYF.

In the case of this clonotype: At one end the junction does not follow the germline gene, possibly because of a read error. The chain is built from TRBV4-1 and TRBJ1-5; TRBD1 might be the D (5 bases). This CDR3 has 15 amino acids. The germline V gene has CDR1 MGHRA and CDR2 YSYEKL. The CDR3 spells CARSHTRGPTQPQHF. CDR3 bases: TGCGCCCGCAGCCATACGCGGGGCCCCACTCAGCCCCAGCATTTT.

On this clonotype: Since a much larger clone is just one base distant, this may be a read error. The gene calls are TRBV19 and TRBJ2-2; D not certain. The ends were cut back, 1 base at V and 6 bases at J, with 9 bases in the middle. This CDR3 comprises 14 residues. In germline, CDR1 is LNHDA, CDR2 SQIVND (reference sequence). The CDR3 DNA sequence: TGTGCCAGTAGTATAGGGTCCTACTCCGGGGAGCTGTTTTTT. It encodes CASSIGSYSGELFF.

This clonotype was seen ten or more times. J is TRBJ2-7 and V is TRBV4-3, with 11 nucleotides matching TRBD2. Per germline, CDR1 LGHNA and CDR2 YSLEER. With 3 bases clipped from V and 4 bases from J, the junction kept 5 bases outside the gene matches. The length of the CDR3 is 15 residues. The CDR3 is CASSHLAGGAYEQYF. The CDR3 DNA follows: TGCGCCAGCAGCCACTTAGCGGGAGGGGCGTACGAGCAGTACTTC.

This clonotype appeared a single time. This clone may be a read error of a much larger clone one base away. The J gene is TRBJ2-3, the V gene TRBV5-8, with TRBD2 identical over 12 bases. Germline V lookup: CDR1 SGHTS, CDR2 YDEGEE. The CDR3 has 16 amino acids. CDR3 DNA: TGTGCCAGCAGCTTGGGACTAGCGGGGGTGACAGGTACGCAGTATTTT. It is translated as CASSLGLAGVTGTQYF. The complete variable domain, with remaining parts taken from reference TRBV5-8 and TRBJ2-3, reads EAGVTQSPTHLIKTRGQQATLRCSPISGHTSVYWYQQALGLGLQFLLWYDEGEERNRGNFPPRFSGRQFPNYSSELNVNALELEDSALYLCASSLGLAGVTGTQYFGPGTRLTVL.

This clonotype was seen ten or more times. This chain uses TRBV29-1 with TRBJ2-2, with TRBD1 as a possible D gene (5 bases). Trimming took 6 bases from V and 2 from J, leaving 10 bases between them. CDR1 and CDR2 from the germline V gene are SQVTM and ANQGSEA. This CDR3 region has 13 residues. CDR3 loop: CSVDKRNTGELFF. The CDR3 coding sequence is TGCAGCGTGGACAAAAGAAACACCGGGGAGCTGTTTTTT.

This clonotype was counted a single time. A much bigger clone sits one base away, suggesting this may be a read error. It is likely a read error, because the conserved phenylalanine at the end of the CDR3 is missing. The chain links TRBV7-9 to TRBJ1-1; 7 bases are shared with TRBD1. The CDR3 extends over 15 amino acids. Per the germline V gene, CDR1 is SEHNR and CDR2 is FQNEAQ (reference sequence). The ends lost 3 bases at V and 0 bases at J; junction bases unmatched: 4. CDR3 nucleotides: TGTGCCAGCAGCTTCTCGACAGGGATGAACACTGAAGCTTTCTCT. It translates to CASSFSTGMNTEAFS.

This clonotype has at least ten counts. CDR3 in DNA: TGCGCCAGCAGCTCTATCCCGGGATCGAGGGAGACCCAGTACTTC. Amino acid sequence: CASSSIPGSRETQYF. V gene TRBV5-1 combines with J gene TRBJ2-5; perhaps TRBD2 as D (5 bases). Germline-derived CDR1 and CDR2 are SGHRS and YFSETQ. V was clipped by 3 bases and J by 5 bases, with 17 bases between them. CDR3 size: 15 residues.

In its sample, this clonotype was seen many times. This chain links TRBV27 with TRBJ2-7; D could derive from TRBD1 or TRBD2 (6 bases each). V was shortened by 8 bases and J by 5 bases, with 7 bases between the two germline ends. Germline V lookup: CDR1 MNHEY, CDR2 SMNVEV (reference sequence). The CDR3 consists of 10 residues. The CDR3 nucleotides are TGTGCCAGCGGGGGGCACGAGCAGTACTTC. Its translation: CASGGHEQYF.

Turning to this clonotype: One base away lies a much larger clone, so this may be a sequencing read error. The rearrangement links TRBV7-8 to TRBJ2-1; D call uncertain. Germline CDR1 is SGHVS and CDR2 is FQNEAQ. The CDR3 extends over 14 amino acids. V dropped 5 bases and J dropped 9 bases, with 17 bases sitting between them. The CDR3 sequence is CASSKERNVGEQFF. The DNA of the CDR3 is TGTGCCAGCAGCAAAGAACGAAATGTGGGTGAGCAGTTCTTC.

This clonotype was picked up many times. The rearrangement joins TRBV4-3 to TRBJ2-3, with no clear D. The CDR3 loop spans 12 amino acids. Germline-derived CDR1 and CDR2 are LGHNA and YSLEER. V gave up 3 bases and J gave up 9 bases, with 10 bases separating them. The CDR3 DNA is TGCGCCAGCAGCCAGTCCGGTCGGACGCAGTATTTT. Its translation is CASSQSGRTQYF.

This clonotype was detected many times. The chain links TRBV20-1 to TRBJ2-7; 9 bases agree with TRBD2. V gave up 6 bases and J gave up 7 bases; unmatched junction bases: 7. The germline CDR1 and CDR2 sequences are DFQATT and SNEGSKA (reference sequence). The CDR3 length is 12 residues. This CDR3 is CSARGLAGEQYF. CDR3 DNA sequence: TGCAGTGCCAGGGGACTAGCTGGGGAGCAGTACTTC.

This sequence joins TRBV20-1 and TRBJ2-7, with 7 bases fitting TRBD2. Per the germline V gene, CDR1 is DFQATT and CDR2 is SNEGSKA (reference sequence). This CDR3 spans 15 amino acids. V dropped 0 bases and J dropped 0; count of bases not matched to a gene: 5. Here the CDR3 reads CSAREIGTISYEQYF. CDR3 DNA: TGCAGTGCTAGAGAAATAGGGACTATCTCCTACGAGCAGTACTTC.